The rows below give T cell receptor beta chains drawn from one sample of a study of T-cell reconstitution after alpha-beta-depleted transplantation in children. From the PCR reads, TCRdb called clonotypes with MiXCR, one entry per CDR3 protein. This sample yields almost 400,000 distinct CDR3 sequences, of which approximately 20% are seen a single time; 3.8% belongs to the top ten. Sequences were derived from PBMCs from the stem cell graft donor, sampled from the stem cell graft. Receptors originate from a human donor who donated a stem cell graft to a child with acute myeloid leukemia. Both conserved end residues are trimmed from each CDR3.

v_gene | CDR3aa
TRBV20-1 | SAAPDNEQF
TRBV11-2 | ASSSRGPDEQF
TRBV29-1 | SGIFPGGNTGELF
TRBV3-1 | ASSQDLAGGTDTQY
TRBV12-3/TRBV12-4 | ASTRGGANYGYT
TRBV11-2 | ASSFDYSSYNEQF
TRBV10-3 | AIHRDRGREQF
TRBV29-1 | SASPGGTGELF
TRBV29-1 | SVARSGAKETQY
TRBV12-3/TRBV12-4 | ASSLSGTGVHEQF
TRBV7-8 | ASSLVTREVRETQY
TRBV12-3/TRBV12-4 | ASSITRGGIYEQY
TRBV5-1 | ASSSTPSGSYEQY